Presented here are 26 T cell receptor beta chains from one specimen sequenced in a study of T-cell reconstitution after alpha-beta-depleted transplantation in children. As it was prepared, the TCRbeta library received unique molecular identifiers. TCRdb fed the PCR reads into MiXCR, producing one record per CDR3 protein. This repertoire shows hundreds of thousands of distinct CDR3 sequences, over 10% found once; its top ten account for around 2.2%. Here the sequenced sample was PBMCs, mostly from graft donor cells, taken 360 days after TCRalphabeta/CD19-depleted stem cell transplant. Receptors originate from a male patient aged 10 to 17 who had a stem cell transplant for acute myeloid leukemia, so the T cells may come from the graft donor.

This chain joins TRBV20-1 and TRBJ2-7, with 9 bases that match TRBD1. With 3 bases clipped from V and 3 bases from J, the junction kept 6 bases outside the gene matches. This CDR3 region has 14 residues. The germline CDR1 and CDR2 sequences are DFQATT and SNEGSKA (reference sequence). The CDR3 sequence is CSASPGTGNYEQYF. The CDR3 DNA sequence: TGCAGTGCTAGTCCCGGGACAGGGAACTACGAGCAGTACTTC.

The rearrangement links TRBV7-3 to TRBJ2-3; D is perhaps TRBD1 (5 bases). The germline gives CDR1 SGHTA, CDR2 FQGTGA. The CDR3 length is 16 residues. V gave up 5 bases and J gave up 3 bases, with 18 bases separating them. In nucleotides, the CDR3 is TGTGCCAGCAGCCTCTACAGGTGGAACACGACAGATACGCAGTATTTT. Its protein product is CASSLYRWNTTDTQYF.

V usage is TRBV7-2 and J usage is TRBJ2-2; D gene uncertain. V lost 3 bases and J 6 bases, leaving 8 bases between the germline ends. Germline lookup yields CDR1 SGHTA and CDR2 FQGNSA. CDR3 size: 13 residues. CDR3 loop: CASSFVIPGELFF. CDR3 nucleotides: TGTGCCAGCAGCTTCGTAATCCCCGGGGAGCTGTTTTTT.

This clonotype appeared a few times. The chain combines TRBV3-1 with TRBJ2-7; the match to TRBD2 covers 14 bases. The CDR3 length is 21 residues. Germline V lookup: CDR1 LGHDT, CDR2 YNNKEL (reference sequence). V shed 0 bases and J 2 bases; nucleotides not matched to a gene: 15. The CDR3 loop reads CASSQDYLPGLAGGPPYEQYF. The CDR3 DNA reads as TGTGCCAGCAGCCAAGATTACCTCCCCGGACTAGCGGGAGGCCCCCCCTACGAGCAGTACTTC.

This clonotype was counted a few times. J is TRBJ2-7 and V is TRBV5-1; D possibly matches TRBD1 or TRBD2 (5 bases each). Germline CDR1 reads SGHRS; CDR2 reads YFSETQ. There are 17 residues in the CDR3. Trimming cost V 0 bases and J 5 bases, with 21 bases left between them. CDR3 amino acids: CASSLGYPGRTLHEQYF. In nucleotides, the CDR3 is TGCGCCAGCAGCTTGGGTTACCCGGGACGGACCCTCCACGAGCAGTACTTC.

At least ten counts were recorded for this clonotype. The chain uses TRBV20-1 and TRBJ2-3; D is ambiguous. CDR1 is DFQATT and CDR2 is SNEGSKA in the germline V gene (reference sequence). The CDR3 has 15 residues. Trimming removed 6 bases from V and 0 bases from J, with 16 bases in between. CDR3 in DNA: TGCAGTGCGATCTCGTCACACCCCAGCACAGATACGCAGTATTTT. Translated, it gives CSAISSHPSTDTQYF.

This clonotype was detected many times. The gene calls are TRBV28 and TRBJ2-6; D perhaps matches TRBD1 (5 bases). Trimming removed 6 bases at V and 4 bases at J, with 7 bases between. CDR3 length: 13 residues. The germline gives CDR1 MDHEN, CDR2 SYDVKM. The CDR3 DNA follows: TGTGCCAGCAGATCAGGGGGGGCCAACGTCCTGACTTTC. This gives the protein CASRSGGANVLTF.

This clonotype appeared a few times. The DNA for the CDR3 is TGTGCCAGTAGTATAACAGGAGGCGGGGAGCTGTTTTTT. Its protein product is CASSITGGGELFF. The chain is built from TRBV19 and TRBJ2-2; perhaps D is TRBD1 or TRBD2 (5 bases each). CDR3 size: 13 residues. The V and J ends lost 2 bases and 7 bases respectively, with 8 bases between them. CDR1 is LNHDA, CDR2 SQIVND, per germline (reference sequence).

The rearrangement links TRBV4-3 to TRBJ2-3, with 10 bases identical to TRBD2. CDR1 and CDR2 from the germline V gene are LGHNA and YSLEER. The CDR3 extends over 22 amino acids. The V and J ends lost 0 bases and 1 base, in that order; junction bases with no gene match: 19. CDR3: CASSQESSEASGSGYGTDTQYF. In DNA form, the CDR3 reads TGCGCCAGCAGCCAAGAATCGAGTGAAGCTAGCGGGAGTGGATACGGCACAGATACGCAGTATTTT.

The chain has TRBV27 and TRBJ1-5; no firm D call. V was cut by 5 bases and J by 5 bases, with 10 bases left in between. Germline lookup yields CDR1 MNHEY and CDR2 SMNVEV (reference sequence). The CDR3 spans 13 residues. The CDR3 sequence: CASSRVGYQPQHF. The CDR3 DNA is TGTGCCAGCAGTCGGGTGGGGTATCAGCCCCAGCATTTT.

V usage is TRBV29-1 and J usage is TRBJ2-3; 13 bases agree with TRBD2. Trimming at V came to 1 base and at J to 3 bases, leaving 13 bases not matched to a gene. There are 19 residues in the CDR3. The germline CDR1 and CDR2 sequences are SQVTM and ANQGSEA. The CDR3 coding sequence is TGCAGCGTTGAAGCACCCTATACTAGCGGGAGGGAAAGGACAGATACGCAGTATTTT. Protein: CSVEAPYTSGRERTDTQYF.

This clonotype was detected a few times. V gene TRBV4-2 combines with J gene TRBJ2-7; tentatively, D is TRBD2 (5 bases). Trimming cost V 4 bases and J 2 bases, with 9 bases left between them. Germline V gives CDR1 LGHNA, CDR2 YNFKEQ. CDR3 length equals 13 residues. CDR3 in amino acids: CASSLEGPYEQYF. The CDR3 nucleotides are TGTGCCAGCAGCCTCGAGGGTCCCTACGAGCAGTACTTC.

This chain connects TRBV7-2 to TRBJ2-1; 7 nucleotides agree with TRBD2. Per the germline V gene, CDR1 is SGHTA and CDR2 is FQGNSA. V was pared by 5 bases and J by 8 bases, with 12 bases of the junction left unmatched. The CDR3 has 15 residues. CDR3 coding DNA: TGTGCCAGCAGCCTCTTCGGACTAGACGGAGATGAGCAGTTCTTC. It specifies CASSLFGLDGDEQFF.

The gene calls are TRBV12-3 or TRBV12-4 and TRBJ2-5; 9 bases are a match to TRBD2. The trim removed 3 bases at V and 4 bases at J, leaving 9 bases unmatched. The CDR3 contains 16 residues. The CDR3 sequence is CASSFGAGGPGETQYF. DNA of the CDR3: TGTGCCAGCAGTTTTGGTGCGGGAGGGCCGGGAGAGACCCAGTACTTC.

The chain couples TRBV4-2 to TRBJ2-3, with 8 bases aligning to TRBD2. With 0 bases clipped from V and 5 bases from J, the junction kept 10 bases outside the gene matches. Germline V gene data show CDR1 as LGHNA and CDR2 as YNFKEQ. This CDR3 spans 17 amino acids. The CDR3 region is CASSQDEETGGGDTQYF. Here the CDR3 DNA reads TGTGCCAGCAGCCAAGATGAGGAAACGGGAGGGGGAGATACGCAGTATTTT.

This clonotype was recorded many times. This chain uses TRBV29-1 with TRBJ2-7, with 8 bases matching TRBD1. The CDR3 length is 15 residues. The trim removed 4 bases at V and 5 bases at J, leaving 13 bases unmatched. The germline gives CDR1 SQVTM, CDR2 ANQGSEA. The CDR3 DNA reads as TGCAGCGTTGTCACCGCCGGGACAGGTCGCCACGAGCAGTACTTC. Translation gives CSVVTAGTGRHEQYF.

The rearrangement uses TRBV19 and TRBJ2-3; tentative D call: TRBD2 (5 bases). CDR3 size: 11 residues. V gave up 6 bases and J gave up 13 bases, with 14 bases separating them. Germline values: CDR1 LNHDA, CDR2 SQIVND (reference sequence). CDR3 in amino acids: CASSPGVREYF. DNA for the CDR3: TGTGCCAGTAGCCCCGGGGTCCGGGAGTATTTT.

The chain recombines TRBV30 with TRBJ2-1, with D possibly TRBD2 on 6 matching bases. V was shortened by 2 bases and J by 9 bases, with 14 bases between the two germline ends. The CDR3 is 13 amino acids. CDR1 is GTSNPN and CDR2 is SVGIG in the germline V gene (reference sequence). CDR3: CAWSSTSLGEQFF. The CDR3 nucleotides are TGTGCCTGGAGTTCAACTAGCTTGGGTGAGCAGTTCTTC.

The chain employs TRBV14 and TRBJ1-1; D gene uncertain. The V end was cut by 1 base, the J end by 4 bases, with 10 bases between. Germline CDR1 and CDR2: SGHDN and FVKESK. The CDR3 length is 14 residues. This CDR3 reads CASSQAKGITEAFF. The CDR3 DNA is TGTGCCAGCAGCCAAGCGAAAGGGATCACTGAAGCTTTCTTT.

This clonotype appeared a few times. The gene calls are TRBV28 and TRBJ2-7; 10 bases line up with TRBD2. There are 15 residues in the CDR3. The J segment lost 2 bases and the V segment lost 5 bases, leaving 6 bases of the junction unmatched. Germline V gene lookup returns CDR1 MDHEN and CDR2 SYDVKM. Written as DNA, the CDR3 is TGTGCCAGCAGTCCGATACTAGCGGGAACCTACGAGCAGTACTTC. Its protein product is CASSPILAGTYEQYF.

V gene TRBV11-2 combines with J gene TRBJ1-1; D is uncertain. CDR3 size: 14 residues. V gave up 5 bases and J gave up 2 bases, with 12 bases separating them. The V gene's germline CDR1 is SGHAT and CDR2 FQNNGV. CDR3 nucleotides: TGTGCCAGCAGCCGCCGATCGGGTAACACTGAAGCTTTCTTT. It codes for CASSRRSGNTEAFF. The full variable domain, its missing parts supplied by reference TRBV11-2 and TRBJ1-1, is EAGVAQSPRYKIIEKRQSVAFWCNPISGHATLYWYQQILGQGPKLLIQFQNNGVVDDSQLPKDRFSAERLKGVDSTLKIQPAKLEDSAVYLCASSRRSGNTEAFFGQGTRLTVV.

This clonotype occurred many times. The chain employs TRBV29-1 and TRBJ2-1; 12 bases agree with TRBD2. From germline, CDR1 is SQVTM and CDR2 ANQGSEA. This CDR3 region has 13 residues. Germline trimming cut 7 bases from V and 7 bases from J; bases unmatched to any gene: 5. The CDR3 reads CSASGRARNEQFF. CDR3 in DNA: TGCAGCGCTAGCGGGAGGGCCAGAAATGAGCAGTTCTTC.

This clonotype was observed once. J is TRBJ2-2 and V is TRBV27; D gene unclear. With 1 base removed from V and 0 bases from J, the gap between germline ends came to 15 bases. The germline V gene encodes CDR1 MNHEY and CDR2 SMNVEV (reference sequence). The CDR3 is 18 amino acids. The DNA for the CDR3 is TGTGCCAGCAGTTTATTTGGGCCTAGGGCGGCGAACACCGGGGAGCTGTTTTTT. Translated, it gives CASSLFGPRAANTGELFF.

The chain uses TRBV20-1 and TRBJ2-7; D may be TRBD1 (6 bases). V lost 3 bases to trimming and J lost 3 bases, with 12 bases between them. Germline V gene data show CDR1 as DFQATT and CDR2 as SNEGSKA (reference sequence). The CDR3 spans 13 residues. CDR3 protein: CSARSDRRYEQYF. CDR3 bases: TGCAGTGCTAGGTCAGACAGGCGCTACGAGCAGTACTTC.

V usage is TRBV27 and J usage is TRBJ2-7, with 7 bases identical to TRBD1. J lost 3 bases, V lost 7 bases, and 9 bases had no gene match. CDR3 size: 14 residues. Germline CDR1 is MNHEY and CDR2 is SMNVEV (reference sequence). The CDR3 sequence: CASKGAGSYYEQYF. The DNA of the CDR3 is TGTGCCAGCAAGGGGGCAGGGAGTTACTACGAGCAGTACTTC.

This rearrangement joins TRBV29-1 to TRBJ2-3; 7 bases align to TRBD1. CDR3 length equals 14 residues. Trimming cost V 6 bases and J 4 bases; bases outside gene matches: 10. Germline V gene data show CDR1 as SQVTM and CDR2 as ANQGSEA. As DNA, the CDR3 is TGCAGCGTCCCGGGACAGCCAAGAGCAGATACGCAGTATTTT. Translating it yields CSVPGQPRADTQYF.